The 10 T cell receptor beta chains reported below all come from one sample, sequenced in a study of molecular identifiers for immune sequencing clone quantification. TCRdb ran MiXCR on the PCR reads and lists one entry per CDR3 protein. The data hold fewer than 350,000 distinct CDR3 sequences, with about a fifth observed a single time. The sequencing input was naive CD8+ T cells from blood, with Jurkat cell RNA spiked in. Stated subset: FACS-sorted CD8+CD4-CCR7+CD45RA+ naive T cells. Every receptor here comes from a human donor in good health. Some libraries in this study had Jurkat cell RNA spiked in.

At least ten counts were recorded for this clonotype. This chain joins TRBV7-9 and TRBJ2-5, with 7 bases fitting TRBD1. The CDR3 is made up of 14 amino acids. The J segment lost 5 bases and the V segment lost 8 bases, leaving 11 bases of the junction unmatched. CDR1 is SEHNR, CDR2 FQNEAQ, per germline (reference sequence). The CDR3 reads CASFQGGAYETQYF. CDR3 bases: TGTGCCAGCTTCCAAGGGGGCGCATACGAGACCCAGTACTTC.

This chain links TRBV12-3 or TRBV12-4 with TRBJ1-5; D remains unclear. This CDR3 has 13 amino acids. The ends were cut back, 4 bases at V and 1 base at J, with 5 bases in the middle. The CDR3 DNA reads TGTGCCAGCAGTTCAATGAGCAATCAGCCCCAGCATTTT. As protein: CASSSMSNQPQHF.

Turning to this clonotype: The germline gene is not matched at one end of the junction; a read error may be the cause. The chain employs TRBV12-3 or TRBV12-4 and TRBJ2-7; the D is unclear. The CDR3 length is 12 residues. The CDR3 sequence: CTSSLVDREQYF. The CDR3 nucleotides read TGTACCAGCAGTTTAGTGGATCGGGAGCAGTACTTC.

The table lists this clonotype with a few counts. V usage is TRBV4-3 and J usage is TRBJ2-7; no clear D. Germline lookup yields CDR1 LGHNA and CDR2 YSLEER. Trimming removed 2 bases at V and 3 bases at J, with 17 bases between. The CDR3 length is 16 residues. The CDR3 bases are TGCGCCAGCAGCCAATTCGATACCCCTGGGGTCTACGAGCAGTACTTC. Its protein is CASSQFDTPGVYEQYF.

The CDR3 region is CASSPGPPGANVLTF. DNA of the CDR3: TGTGCCAGCAGCCCCGGCCCTCCCGGGGCCAACGTCCTGACTTTC. This chain links TRBV3-1 with TRBJ2-6; D gene ambiguous. Germline CDR1 is LGHDT and CDR2 is YNNKEL (reference sequence). V dropped 4 bases and J dropped 4 bases, with 11 bases sitting between them. The CDR3 has 15 amino acids.

This clonotype was counted ten times or more. The V and J genes are TRBV7-8 and TRBJ2-4; perhaps D is TRBD1 or TRBD2 (6 bases each). This CDR3 is built from 18 residues. V was shortened by 5 bases and J by 2 bases, with 22 bases between the two germline ends. Per germline, CDR1 SGHVS and CDR2 FQNEAQ. CDR3 nucleotides: TGTGCCAGCAGCCAGGGATGGGGCAGGGGAGGAACCAAAAACATTCAGTACTTC. Residues: CASSQGWGRGGTKNIQYF.

On this clonotype: With a much larger clone just one base away, this may be a read error. The CDR3 ends on some other residue instead of the conserved phenylalanine or tryptophan, so this is likely a read error. The chain employs TRBV7-9 and TRBJ2-3; TRBD1 aligns across 9 bases. The CDR3 is 12 residues long. Trimming at V came to 10 bases and at J to 3 bases, leaving 2 bases not matched to a gene. Per germline, CDR1 SEHNR and CDR2 FQNEAQ (reference sequence). CDR3 in DNA: TGTGCCAACGGACAGGGGACAGATACGCAGTATCTT. The encoded protein is CANGQGTDTQYL.

In its sample, this clonotype was seen a few times. The rearrangement joins TRBV19 to TRBJ2-7; D not certain. The germline CDR1 and CDR2 sequences are LNHDA and SQIVND (reference sequence). V was pared by 4 bases and J by 6 bases, with 10 bases between. This CDR3 comprises 12 residues. Here the CDR3 reads CASSKSSGEQYF. CDR3 nucleotide sequence: TGTGCCAGTAGTAAATCGTCGGGCGAGCAGTACTTC.

This clonotype was detected a few times. The CDR3 DNA reads TGCGCCAGCAGCCAAGATATAACACTTTCCTCCTATAATTCACCCCTCCACTTT. Translating it yields CASSQDITLSSYNSPLHF. V and J are TRBV4-1 and TRBJ1-6; D is uncertain. In germline, CDR1 is MGHRA, CDR2 YSYEKL. The CDR3 extends over 18 amino acids. V shed 0 bases and J shed 0 bases, with 12 bases lying between them.

This clonotype was detected ten times or more. V gene TRBV7-9 combines with J gene TRBJ2-3; D gene uncertain. The germline V gene encodes CDR1 SEHNR and CDR2 FQNEAQ (reference sequence). This CDR3 is 14 amino acids long. V lost 1 base and J 2 bases, leaving 7 bases between the germline ends. CDR3 in amino acids: CASSLGGYTDTQYF. The CDR3 nucleotides are TGTGCCAGCAGCTTAGGTGGCTACACAGATACGCAGTATTTT.